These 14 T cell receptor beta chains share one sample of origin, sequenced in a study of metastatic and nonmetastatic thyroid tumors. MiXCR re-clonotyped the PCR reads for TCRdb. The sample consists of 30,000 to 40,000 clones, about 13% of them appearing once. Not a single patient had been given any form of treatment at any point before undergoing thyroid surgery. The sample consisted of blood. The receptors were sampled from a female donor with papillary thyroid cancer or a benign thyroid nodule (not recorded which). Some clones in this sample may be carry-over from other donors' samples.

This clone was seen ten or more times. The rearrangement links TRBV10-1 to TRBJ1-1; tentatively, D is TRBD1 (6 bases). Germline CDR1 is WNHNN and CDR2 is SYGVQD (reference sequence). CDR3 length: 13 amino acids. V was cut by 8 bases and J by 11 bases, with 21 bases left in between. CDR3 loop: CASGQSGAAVAFF. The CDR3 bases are TGCGCCAGCGGACAATCAGGGGCGGCTGTGGCTTTCTTT.

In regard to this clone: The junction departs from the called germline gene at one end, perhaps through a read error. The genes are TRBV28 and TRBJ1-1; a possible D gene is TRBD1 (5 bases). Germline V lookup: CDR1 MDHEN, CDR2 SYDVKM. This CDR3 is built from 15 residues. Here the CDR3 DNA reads TGTGCCAGCGCGATGCGGTGGACACCGAACACCGAAGCTTTCTTT. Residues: CASAMRWTPNTEAFF.

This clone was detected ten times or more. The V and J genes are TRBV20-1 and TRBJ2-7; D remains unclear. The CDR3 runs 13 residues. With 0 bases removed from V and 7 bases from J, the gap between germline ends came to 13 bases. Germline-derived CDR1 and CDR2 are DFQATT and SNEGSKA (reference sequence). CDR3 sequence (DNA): TGCAGTGCTAGAGATCTGTCCCCGGAAGAGCAGTACTTC. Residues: CSARDLSPEEQYF.

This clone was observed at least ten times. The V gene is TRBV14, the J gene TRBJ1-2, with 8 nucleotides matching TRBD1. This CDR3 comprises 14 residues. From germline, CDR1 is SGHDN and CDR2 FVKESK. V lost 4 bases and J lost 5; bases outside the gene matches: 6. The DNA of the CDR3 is TGTGCCAGCAGCCCTCTCGGGACAGGTTATGGCTACACCTTC. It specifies CASSPLGTGYGYTF.

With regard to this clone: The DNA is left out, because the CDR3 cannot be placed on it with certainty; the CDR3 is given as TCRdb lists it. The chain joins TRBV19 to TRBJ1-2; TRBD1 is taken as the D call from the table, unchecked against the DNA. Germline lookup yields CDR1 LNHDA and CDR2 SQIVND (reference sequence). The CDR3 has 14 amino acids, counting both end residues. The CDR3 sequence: CAITRTGENYGCTF.

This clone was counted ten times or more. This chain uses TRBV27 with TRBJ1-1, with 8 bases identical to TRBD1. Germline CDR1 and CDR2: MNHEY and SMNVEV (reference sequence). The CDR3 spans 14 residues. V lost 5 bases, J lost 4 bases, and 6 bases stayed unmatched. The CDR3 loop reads CASSPRTGRTEAFF. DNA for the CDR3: TGTGCCAGCAGTCCCAGGACAGGGCGCACTGAAGCTTTCTTT.

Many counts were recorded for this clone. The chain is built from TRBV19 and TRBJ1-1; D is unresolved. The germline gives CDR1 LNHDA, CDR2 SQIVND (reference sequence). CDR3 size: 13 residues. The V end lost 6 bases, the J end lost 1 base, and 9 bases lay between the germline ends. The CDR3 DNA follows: TGTGCCAGTAGCGCGGCCCCGAACACTGAAGCTTTCTTT. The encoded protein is CASSAAPNTEAFF.

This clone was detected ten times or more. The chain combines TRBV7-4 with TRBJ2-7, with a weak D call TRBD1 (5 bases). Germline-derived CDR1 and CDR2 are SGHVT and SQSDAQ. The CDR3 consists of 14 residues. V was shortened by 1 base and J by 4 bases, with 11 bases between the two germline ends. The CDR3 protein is CASSLVRVKYEQYF. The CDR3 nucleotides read TGTGCCAGCAGCTTAGTCAGGGTGAAGTACGAGCAGTACTTC.

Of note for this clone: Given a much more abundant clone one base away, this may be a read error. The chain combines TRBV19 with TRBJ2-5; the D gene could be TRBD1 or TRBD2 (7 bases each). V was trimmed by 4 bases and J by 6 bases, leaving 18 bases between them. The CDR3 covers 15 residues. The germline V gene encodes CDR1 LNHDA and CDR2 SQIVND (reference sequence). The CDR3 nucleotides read TGTGCCAGTAGTAGTAACAGGGGACTAACGCAGACCCAGTACTTC. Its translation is CASSSNRGLTQTQYF.

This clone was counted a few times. The CDR3 DNA reads TGTGCCAGCAGCCCTGGGCGGAACTATGGCTACACCTTC. This encodes CASSPGRNYGYTF. The V call is TRBV2, the J call TRBJ1-2; D gene uncertain. The CDR3 has 13 amino acids. V was cut by 6 bases and J by 2 bases, with 10 bases left in between. Germline loops: CDR1 SNHLY, CDR2 FYNNEI.

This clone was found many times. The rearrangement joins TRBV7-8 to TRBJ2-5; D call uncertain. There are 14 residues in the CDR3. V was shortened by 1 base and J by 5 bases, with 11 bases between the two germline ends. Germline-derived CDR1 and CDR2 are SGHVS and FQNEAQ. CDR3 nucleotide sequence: TGTGCCAGCAGCTTAGTAGTAGCTGGGGAGACCCAGTACTTC. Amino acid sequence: CASSLVVAGETQYF.

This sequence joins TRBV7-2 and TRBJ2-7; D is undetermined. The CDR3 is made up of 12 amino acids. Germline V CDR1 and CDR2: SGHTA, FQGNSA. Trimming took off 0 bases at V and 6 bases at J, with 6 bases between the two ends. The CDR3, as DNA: TGTGCCAGCAGCTTAGCTAGCTCCGAGCAGTACTTC. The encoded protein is CASSLASSEQYF.

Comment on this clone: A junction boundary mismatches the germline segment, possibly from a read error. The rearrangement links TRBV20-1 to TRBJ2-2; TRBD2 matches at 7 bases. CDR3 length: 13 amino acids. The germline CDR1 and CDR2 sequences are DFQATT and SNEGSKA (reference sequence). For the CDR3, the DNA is TGCAGTTCTAGCCCGGGAGGTACCTGGGAGCTGTTTTTT. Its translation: CSSSPGGTWELFF.

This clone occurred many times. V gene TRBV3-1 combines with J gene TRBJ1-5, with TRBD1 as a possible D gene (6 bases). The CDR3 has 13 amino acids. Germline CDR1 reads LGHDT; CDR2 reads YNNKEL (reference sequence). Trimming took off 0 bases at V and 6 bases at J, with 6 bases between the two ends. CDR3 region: CASSQEGAQPQHF. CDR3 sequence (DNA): TGTGCCAGCAGCCAAGAGGGGGCTCAGCCCCAGCATTTT. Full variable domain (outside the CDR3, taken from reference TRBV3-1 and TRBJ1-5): DTAVSQTPKYLVTQMGNDKSIKCEQNLGHDTMYWYKQDSKKFLKIMFSYNNKELIINETVPNRFSPKSPDKAHLNLHINSLELGDSAVYFCASSQEGAQPQHFGDGTRLSIL.